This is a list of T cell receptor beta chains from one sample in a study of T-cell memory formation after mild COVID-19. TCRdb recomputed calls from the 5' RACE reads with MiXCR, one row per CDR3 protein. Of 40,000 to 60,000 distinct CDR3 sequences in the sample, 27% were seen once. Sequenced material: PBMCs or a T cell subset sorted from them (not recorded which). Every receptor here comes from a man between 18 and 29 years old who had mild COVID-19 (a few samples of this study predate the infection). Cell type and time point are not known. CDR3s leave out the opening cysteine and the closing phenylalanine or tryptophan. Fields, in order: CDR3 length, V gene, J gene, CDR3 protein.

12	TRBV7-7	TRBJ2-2	ASSLLGNTGELF
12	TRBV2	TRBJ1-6	ASSDEKANSPLH
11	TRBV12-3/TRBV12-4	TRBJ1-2	ASSLDGPRGYT
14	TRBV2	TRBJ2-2	ASNDGPASNTGELF
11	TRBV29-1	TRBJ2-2	SAGDGNTGELF
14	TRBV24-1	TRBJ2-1	ATRPGLAGGWDEQF
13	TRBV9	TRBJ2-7	ASSETPASSYEQY
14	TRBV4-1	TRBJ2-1	ASSQVFGQVQSEQF
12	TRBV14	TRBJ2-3	ASSPLAVTDTQY
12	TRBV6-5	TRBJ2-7	ASSHLWGNYEQY
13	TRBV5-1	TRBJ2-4	ASSILGAGGDIQY
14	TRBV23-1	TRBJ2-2	ASRTIAQGTTGELF
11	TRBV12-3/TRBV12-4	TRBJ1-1	ASSLGPNTEAF
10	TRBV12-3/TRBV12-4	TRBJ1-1	ASSFTRGEAF
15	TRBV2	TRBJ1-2	ASSEFKGALANYGYT
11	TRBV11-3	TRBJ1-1	ASSPTGNTEAF
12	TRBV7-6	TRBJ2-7	ASSSTKRSYEQY
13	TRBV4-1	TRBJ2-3	ASSQVSGAQDTQY
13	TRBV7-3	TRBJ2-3	ASSLSGRSRDTQY
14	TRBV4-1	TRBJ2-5	ASSQAVSGWEETQY
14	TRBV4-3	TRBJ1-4	ASSQADIGQPAKLF
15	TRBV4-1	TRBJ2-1	ASSLTRQGGSYNEQF
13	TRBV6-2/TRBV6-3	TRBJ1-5	ASSYGVRSNQPQH
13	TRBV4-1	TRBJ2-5	ASSQDRGQWEAQY
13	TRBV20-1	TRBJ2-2	SARLTSGGTGELF
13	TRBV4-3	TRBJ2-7	ASSPSVAGPYEQY
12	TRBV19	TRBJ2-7	ASSPGTEVYEQY
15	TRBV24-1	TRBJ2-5	ATSDLVSGPAGETQY
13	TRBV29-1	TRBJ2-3	SVEDRGGSTDTQY
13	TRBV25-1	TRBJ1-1	ASSPRQGLNTEAF
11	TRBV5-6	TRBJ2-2	ASSFPNTGELF
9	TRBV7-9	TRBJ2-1	ASSLAAEQF
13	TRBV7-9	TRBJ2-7	ASILTSGGSYEQY
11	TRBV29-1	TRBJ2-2	SAIWREQRELF
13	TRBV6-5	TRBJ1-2	ASSYAQGILGGYT
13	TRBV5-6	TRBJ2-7	ASSPTGTGLYEQY
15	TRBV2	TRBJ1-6	ASSEVRGTPHNSPLH
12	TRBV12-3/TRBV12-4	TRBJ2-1	ASSTQGPGNEQF
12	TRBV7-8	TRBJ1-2	ASSPSGTGPGYT
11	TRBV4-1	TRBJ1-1	ASSQAPWGASF
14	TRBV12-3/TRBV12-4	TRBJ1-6	ASREDSPYYNSPLH